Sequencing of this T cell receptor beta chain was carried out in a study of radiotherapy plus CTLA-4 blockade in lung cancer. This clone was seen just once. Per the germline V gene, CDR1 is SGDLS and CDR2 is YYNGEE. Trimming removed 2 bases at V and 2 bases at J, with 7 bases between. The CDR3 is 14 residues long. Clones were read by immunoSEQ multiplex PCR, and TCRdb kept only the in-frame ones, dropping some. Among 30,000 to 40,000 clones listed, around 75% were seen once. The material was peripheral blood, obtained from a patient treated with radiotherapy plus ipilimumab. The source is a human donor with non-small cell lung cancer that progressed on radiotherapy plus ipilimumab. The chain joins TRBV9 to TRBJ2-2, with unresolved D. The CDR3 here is CASSVAINTGELFF. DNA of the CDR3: TGTGCCAGCAGCGTGGCCATAAACACCGGGGAGCTGTTTTTT.